Shown below are 22 T cell receptor beta chains from a single sample sequenced in a study of blood T cell repertoires in COVID-19 (dated by TCRdb to 2018 to 2021). Library construction relied on the immunoSEQ multiplex PCR assay. Sourced from immuneACCESS, this table was stored by TCRdb with only in-frame sequences that have V and J called. A share of the clones is absent; for the studies checked, an unresolved V gene accounts for under half, and the remainder has no known explanation. Here the sample has about 270,000 clones; more than 70% occur a single time. About 3.4% of the sample belongs to the ten largest clones. The sample taken for sequencing was peripheral blood. The receptors originated from a woman aged 18 to 35 with acute or convalescent COVID-19.

This chain joins TRBV4-3 and TRBJ2-1; 11 bases are shared with TRBD2. Looked up from germline, CDR1 is LGHNA and CDR2 is YSLEER. This CDR3 region has 16 residues. V gave up 1 base and J gave up 3 bases; unmatched junction bases: 2. The CDR3 DNA reads TGCGCCAGCAGCCAAGGACTAGCGGGAAGCTACAATGAGCAGTTCTTC. This codes for CASSQGLAGSYNEQFF.

The chain combines TRBV24-1 with TRBJ2-5, with TRBD1 matching 7 bases. This CDR3 contains 14 residues. With V trimmed by 4 bases and J by 5 bases, 6 bases remained unmatched. The germline V gene has CDR1 KGHDR and CDR2 SFDVKD. CDR3: CATSDQGGGETQYF. The CDR3 coding sequence is TGTGCCACCAGTGACCAAGGGGGCGGGGAGACCCAGTACTTC.

The rearrangement links TRBV7-2 to TRBJ2-3; 7 bases map to TRBD2. Trimming cost V 3 bases and J 1 base; bases outside gene matches: 10. The CDR3 spans 17 residues. From germline, CDR1 is SGHTA and CDR2 FQGNSA. This CDR3 reads CASSLGRLAEGTDTQYF. The CDR3, as DNA: TGTGCCAGCAGCTTGGGCCGGCTAGCGGAGGGCACAGATACGCAGTATTTT. The complete variable domain, with remaining parts taken from reference TRBV7-2 and TRBJ2-3, reads GAGVSQSPSNKVTEKGKDVELRCDPISGHTALYWYRQSLGQGLEFLIYFQGNSAPDKSGLPSDRFSAERTGGSVSTLTIQRTQQEDSAVYLCASSLGRLAEGTDTQYFGPGTRLTVL.

The chain recombines TRBV5-1 with TRBJ2-5, with D maybe TRBD1 (6 bases). Trimming pared 5 bases from V and 5 bases from J, leaving 19 bases between. The CDR3 has 15 amino acids. Germline V lookup: CDR1 SGHRS, CDR2 YFSETQ. CDR3 coding DNA: TGCGCCAGCAGTCCACAACAGGGCTCTTTCGAGACCCAGTACTTC. This gives the protein CASSPQQGSFETQYF.

V usage is TRBV7-9 and J usage is TRBJ2-5; D remains ambiguous. V lost 10 bases to trimming and J lost 3 bases, with 15 bases between them. The CDR3 has 13 residues. Germline loops: CDR1 SEHNR, CDR2 FQNEAQ (reference sequence). The CDR3 region has the DNA TGTGCCATCGTCGGAGTCAATAAAGAGACCCAGTACTTC. Its translation: CAIVGVNKETQYF.

CDR3 nucleotide sequence: TGCGCCAGCAGCTGGGGACTAGCGGGAGACACCGGGGAGCTGTTTTTT. This gives the protein CASSWGLAGDTGELFF. J is TRBJ2-2 and V is TRBV5-1; 14 bases map to TRBD2. CDR1 and CDR2 from the germline V gene are SGHRS and YFSETQ. J gave up 3 bases and V 3 bases, and 1 base lay outside the gene matches. The CDR3 length is 16 residues.

V usage is TRBV7-9 and J usage is TRBJ2-7, with TRBD2 matching 12 bases. The junction had 10 bases not matched to a gene; V was cut back by 6 bases and J by 7 bases. CDR3 size: 15 residues. CDR1 is SEHNR and CDR2 is FQNEAQ in the germline V gene (reference sequence). The CDR3 nucleotides read TGTGCCAGCAGTAAACTAGCGGGAGGAGTGGGGGAGCAGTACTTC. This codes for CASSKLAGGVGEQYF.

The chain carries TRBV5-1 and TRBJ1-1; 8 bases match TRBD1. Germline CDR1 SGHRS, CDR2 YFSETQ. The V gene end was trimmed by 4 bases and the J gene end by 8 bases; junction bases not matched to a gene: 16. CDR3 length equals 16 residues. CDR3 in DNA: TGCGCCAGCAGCAAAGCGGACAGGGTCGACACATTGGAAGCTTTCTTT. Protein product: CASSKADRVDTLEAFF.

This chain connects TRBV27 to TRBJ2-3, with TRBD2 matching 13 bases. Germline V gene lookup returns CDR1 MNHEY and CDR2 SMNVEV (reference sequence). The CDR3 has 20 residues. V shed 1 base and J 0 bases; nucleotides not matched to a gene: 10. As DNA, the CDR3 is TGTGCCAGCAGTTTATGGGGTCGGACTAGCGGGAGAGGGAGCACAGATACGCAGTATTTT. Translating it yields CASSLWGRTSGRGSTDTQYF.

The V gene is TRBV5-5, the J gene TRBJ2-7; D possibly corresponds to TRBD1 (7 bases). This CDR3 comprises 15 residues. CDR1 is SGHKS, CDR2 YYEKEE, per germline (reference sequence). Trimming removed 3 bases at V and 4 bases at J, with 17 bases between. The CDR3 loop reads CASSSESAGGYEQYF. Here the CDR3 DNA reads TGTGCCAGCAGCTCCGAATCTGCAGGGGGGTACGAGCAGTACTTC.

V is TRBV4-3 and J is TRBJ2-3, with 8 positions matching TRBD2. This CDR3 is built from 14 residues. V was pared by 3 bases and J by 3 bases, with 2 bases of the junction left unmatched. CDR1 and CDR2 (germline): LGHNA, YSLEER. CDR3 sequence reads: CASSQAGGTDTQYF. In DNA form, the CDR3 reads TGCGCCAGCAGCCAGGCGGGAGGTACAGATACGCAGTATTTT.

The V call is TRBV25-1, the J call TRBJ2-1, with 9 positions matching TRBD2. Germline loops: CDR1 MGHDK, CDR2 SYGVNS. The junction had 12 bases not matched to a gene; V was cut back by 4 bases and J by 5 bases. The CDR3 extends over 17 amino acids. The CDR3 coding sequence is TGTGCCAGCAGTGGCGGGGGGAGCGGGAGGCAGAACAATGAGCAGTTCTTC. The encoded protein is CASSGGGSGRQNNEQFF.

The V gene is TRBV18, the J gene TRBJ2-3; 8 nucleotides line up with TRBD2. CDR1 is KGHSH and CDR2 is LQKENI in the germline V gene. This CDR3 contains 16 residues. V was pared by 6 bases and J by 0 bases, with 8 bases of the junction left unmatched. The CDR3 reads CASSTIAGSSTDTQYF. The CDR3 region has the DNA TGTGCCAGCTCCACAATAGCGGGGAGTAGCACAGATACGCAGTATTTT.

For the CDR3, the DNA is TGTGCCAGCAGGCGTCCGGGACAGGGCATCTATGGCTACACCTTC. Its protein product is CASRRPGQGIYGYTF. The chain recombines TRBV7-9 with TRBJ1-2, with 9 bases matching TRBD1. The ends lost 6 bases at V and 4 bases at J; junction bases unmatched: 9. The CDR3 sequence is 15 residues long. Germline-derived CDR1 and CDR2 are SEHNR and FQNEAQ (reference sequence).

V and J are TRBV28 and TRBJ2-1; 10 nucleotides agree with TRBD2. The germline CDR1 and CDR2 sequences are MDHEN and SYDVKM. The V segment lost 9 bases and the J segment 7 bases; nucleotides outside the gene matches: 15. The CDR3 extends over 16 amino acids. The CDR3 here is CASNLDPGLASNEQFF. Written as DNA, the CDR3 is TGTGCCAGTAACTTAGACCCGGGACTAGCGAGTAATGAGCAGTTCTTC.

The rearrangement uses TRBV7-8 and TRBJ2-1; maybe TRBD2 (5 bases). The V gene's germline CDR1 is SGHVS and CDR2 FQNEAQ. The germline V and J ends were trimmed by 1 base and 6 bases, with 10 bases remaining between them. The CDR3 totals 14 residues. The CDR3 loop is CASSLERLANEQFF. In DNA form, the CDR3 reads TGTGCCAGCAGCTTAGAAAGGCTAGCCAATGAGCAGTTCTTC. Full variable domain (outside the CDR3, taken from reference TRBV7-8 and TRBJ2-1): GAGVSQSPRYKVAKRGQDVALRCDPISGHVSLFWYQQALGQGPEFLTYFQNEAQLDKSGLPSDRFFAERPEGSVSTLKIQRTQQEDSAVYLCASSLERLANEQFFGPGTRLTVL.

This chain uses TRBV2 with TRBJ2-3, with 8 positions matching TRBD2. The CDR3 is 14 amino acids. The junction had 4 bases not matched to a gene; V was cut back by 6 bases and J by 2 bases. CDR1 SNHLY and CDR2 FYNNEI come from the germline V gene. The CDR3 coding sequence is TGTGCCAGCAGGCTAGCGGGTGCCACAGATACGCAGTATTTT. Protein: CASRLAGATDTQYF. The whole variable domain, remainder taken from reference TRBV2 and TRBJ2-3, is EPEVTQTPSHQVTQMGQEVILRCVPISNHLYFYWYRQILGQKVEFLVSFYNNEISEKSEIFDDQFSVERPDGSNFTLKIRSTKLEDSAMYFCASRLAGATDTQYFGPGTRLTVL.

This chain uses TRBV11-2 with TRBJ2-7; D not certain. The CDR3 has 14 amino acids. CDR1 is SGHAT, CDR2 FQNNGV, per germline. V lost 5 bases and J 1 base, leaving 12 bases between the germline ends. CDR3 sequence: CASSADISSYEQYF. CDR3 nucleotides: TGTGCCAGCAGCGCAGACATCTCTTCCTACGAGCAGTACTTC.

The CDR3 sequence: CASSPDGGAGGTEAFF. The CDR3 DNA follows: TGTGCCAGCAGCCCCGATGGGGGGGCTGGTGGCACTGAAGCTTTCTTT. V gene TRBV6-4 combines with J gene TRBJ1-1, with a possible D match to TRBD1 (6 bases). V lost 6 bases, J lost 4 bases, and 21 bases lay in between. CDR1 is MRHNA, CDR2 SNTAGT, per germline. CDR3 size: 16 residues.

CDR3 sequence reads: CASSLWAGGGYEQYF. Here the CDR3 DNA reads TGTGCCAGCAGTTTATGGGCAGGGGGCGGATACGAGCAGTACTTC. The gene calls are TRBV27 and TRBJ2-7, with 8 bases aligning to TRBD1. This CDR3 spans 15 amino acids. Germline assignment: CDR1 MNHEY and CDR2 SMNVEV (reference sequence). V dropped 1 base and J dropped 4; count of bases not matched to a gene: 6.

J is TRBJ1-3 and V is TRBV7-8, with D possibly being TRBD1 (6 bases). Trimming removed 5 bases from V and 0 bases from J, with 17 bases in between. The CDR3 contains 17 residues. The germline V gene has CDR1 SGHVS and CDR2 FQNEAQ. The CDR3 protein is CASSPTRTASSGNTIYF. The CDR3 nucleotides are TGTGCCAGCAGCCCAACCCGGACAGCGAGCTCTGGAAACACCATATATTTT.

This chain uses TRBV7-2 with TRBJ1-2; D perhaps matches TRBD1 (5 bases). This CDR3 region has 15 residues. Germline CDR1 and CDR2: SGHTA and FQGNSA. V lost 0 bases and J 5 bases, leaving 13 bases between the germline ends. Here the CDR3 reads CASSLAKSGGYGYTF. CDR3 coding DNA: TGTGCCAGCAGCTTAGCAAAGTCGGGGGGATATGGCTACACCTTC.